This T cell receptor (beta chain) was found in a study of T cell changes during pregnancy in multiple sclerosis. The CDR3 has 15 amino acids. CDR1 SGHDT and CDR2 YYEEEE come from the germline V gene. V shed 0 bases, J shed 8 bases, and the junction held 3 bases outside the gene matches. Data came from immunoSEQ multiplex PCR; TCRdb stores just in-frame clones and leaves some out. This table holds 69,000 or so clones, approximately 91% found once. This sequence joins TRBV5-6 and TRBJ1-6; the match to TRBD1 covers 9 bases. Sequenced here: peripheral blood, sampled in the third trimester of pregnancy. The sequence was collected from a female donor with multiple sclerosis, enrolled in a pregnancy study. The CDR3 DNA follows: TGTGCCAGCAGCTTGGTGACAGGGGGAGATTCACCCCTCCACTTT. Protein: CASSLVTGGDSPLHF.